A single sample is the source of the 15 T cell receptor beta chains below, sequenced in a study of tumor-infiltrating lymphocytes in primary liver carcinoma. The source of the blood RNA was unsorted whole blood, and germline DNA was extracted as well. A constant-region primer served to make TCR beta cDNA from roughly 460 ng total RNA. Three nested multiplex PCR rounds of slightly modified ARM-PCR generated TCR beta libraries. Each of the first two PCR rounds ran nine to ten cycles with TRBV1-TRBV30 forward and C-beta reverse primers. One entry per CDR3 protein, called by TCRdb with MiXCR from the multiplex PCR reads. The top ten hold 5% to 6.5% of the sample, which has 310,000 or so distinct CDR3 sequences, about 65% seen once. Specimen: peripheral blood. The receptors stem from a man in his forties or fifties with primary liver carcinoma and hepatitis B virus infection.

In its sample, this clonotype was seen many times. The rearrangement uses TRBV12-3 or TRBV12-4 and TRBJ2-7; D may be TRBD1 (5 bases). CDR3 length: 12 amino acids. V lost 3 bases to trimming and J lost 6 bases, with 9 bases between them. The CDR3 region has the DNA TGTGCCAGCAGTTTTAGGGGTACCGAGCAGTACTTC. Translating it yields CASSFRGTEQYF.

Comment on this clonotype: The junction differs from germline at one of its ends, possibly a read error. This chain joins TRBV11-2 and TRBJ2-1, with 10 nucleotides matching TRBD2. CDR1 and CDR2 (germline): SGHAT, FQNNGV. The CDR3 covers 14 residues. The CDR3 sequence: CASGLGGAGGEQLF. The DNA of the CDR3 is TGTGCCAGCGGCTTAGGTGGAGCGGGAGGGGAGCAGCTCTTC. Using reference TRBV11-2 and TRBJ2-1 for the parts outside the CDR3, the full variable domain is EAGVAQSPRYKIIEKRQSVAFWCNPISGHATLYWYQQILGQGPKLLIQFQNNGVVDDSQLPKDRFSAERLKGVDSTLKIQPAKLEDSAVYLCASGLGGAGGEQLFGPGTRLTVL.

On this clonotype: Because the CDR3 is missing its conserved closing phenylalanine or tryptophan, this is likely a read error. The chain joins TRBV11-2 to TRBJ2-7, with TRBD2 identical over 7 bases. CDR1 is SGHAT and CDR2 is FQNNGV in the germline V gene. The CDR3 length is 15 residues. Losses at the gene ends were 1 base for V and 2 bases for J; bases not matched to a gene: 5. CDR3 nucleotide sequence: TGTGCCAGCAGCTTAGGCGGCGGGGGTACCTACGAGCAGTACCAC. This gives the protein CASSLGGGGTYEQYH.

This clonotype was observed a few times. The junction departs from germline at one end; a sequencing error may be responsible. The rearrangement links TRBV2 to TRBJ2-7; D is possibly TRBD1 or TRBD2 (5 bases each). This CDR3 contains 12 residues. Germline V gene sequence: CDR1 SNHLY, CDR2 FYNNEI. The CDR3 here is CASRDVSYEQYF. CDR3 nucleotide sequence: TGTGCTAGCAGGGACGTTTCCTACGAGCAGTACTTC. The entire variable domain, with the rest obtained from reference TRBV2 and TRBJ2-7, is as follows: EPEVTQTPSHQVTQMGQEVILRCVPISNHLYFYWYRQILGQKVEFLVSFYNNEISEKSEIFDDQFSVERPDGSNFTLKIRSTKLEDSAMYFCASRDVSYEQYFGPGTRLTVT.

The V gene is TRBV6-8, the J gene TRBJ2-4, with D perhaps assigned TRBD1 or TRBD2 (5 bases each). V lost 0 bases to trimming and J lost 1 base, with 13 bases between them. CDR3 length: 17 residues. Germline V gene lookup returns CDR1 MNHGY and CDR2 SAAAGT. CDR3 residues: CASSYSGTAAAKNIQYF. The CDR3 bases are TGTGCCAGCAGTTACTCAGGGACGGCTGCGGCCAAAAACATTCAGTACTTC.

About this clonotype: A much larger clone is a single base away; this may be a read error. The chain links TRBV6-5 to TRBJ2-3; perhaps TRBD2 as D (5 bases). V lost 5 bases to trimming and J lost 2 bases, with 11 bases between them. This CDR3 has 14 amino acids. Germline CDR1 is MNHEY and CDR2 is SVGAGI. CDR3 sequence reads: CASSDYTHTDTQYF. As DNA, the CDR3 is TGTGCCAGCAGTGACTATACTCACACAGATACGCAGTATTTT.

This clonotype was detected many times. This rearrangement joins TRBV6-2 or TRBV6-3 to TRBJ2-7; perhaps TRBD2 as D (6 bases). Germline lookup yields CDR1 MNHEY and CDR2 SVGEGT. This CDR3 has 12 residues. The V and J ends lost 6 bases and 4 bases respectively, with 10 bases between them. CDR3 residues: CASSPAGYEQYF. The DNA for the CDR3 is TGTGCCAGCAGCCCCGCGGGATACGAGCAGTACTTC.

As concerns this clonotype: Compared with germline, one end of the junction differs, possibly owing to a read error. This rearrangement joins TRBV5-4 to TRBJ1-5; D perhaps matches TRBD1 (6 bases). Germline V gene sequence: CDR1 SGHNT, CDR2 YYREEE (reference sequence). The CDR3 totals 15 residues. The CDR3: CTSSMGAGADQPQHF. The CDR3 DNA is TGTACCAGCAGTATGGGGGCAGGTGCGGATCAGCCCCAGCATTTT.

About this clonotype: This may come from a read error, since a much larger clone is one base off. The genes are TRBV6-5 and TRBJ2-1, with 11 bases identical to TRBD2. The germline gives CDR1 MNHEY, CDR2 SVGAGI. This CDR3 spans 14 amino acids. The CDR3 nucleotides read TGTACCAGCAGTACTAGCGGGAGTTCGAATGAGCAGTTCTTC. Translation gives CTSSTSGSSNEQFF.

Worth noting for this clonotype: Given a much more abundant clone one base away, this may be a read error. The chain couples TRBV5-6 to TRBJ1-2; D gene unclear. Germline V gene lookup returns CDR1 SGHDT and CDR2 YYEEEE. The germline V and J ends were trimmed by 7 bases and 5 bases, with 21 bases remaining between them. The CDR3 runs to 15 residues. CDR3 in DNA: TGTGCCAGCCCAAAACCGGGATCAGATGGATATGGCTACACCTTC. This translates into CASPKPGSDGYGYTF. The full variable domain, completed using reference TRBV5-6 and TRBJ1-2, is DAGVTQSPTHLIKTRGQQVTLRCSPKSGHDTVSWYQQALGQGPQFIFQYYEEEERQRGNFPDRFSGHQFPNYSSELNVNALLLGDSALYLCASPKPGSDGYGYTFGSGTRLTVV.

This clonotype showed up just once. One end of the junction is discordant with germline, which a read error may explain. Here the CDR3 DNA reads TGTGCCAGCAGCTCCGGGACAGGGATCGGCACAGATGCGCAGTATTTT. This encodes CASSSGTGIGTDAQYF. This sequence joins TRBV5-4 and TRBJ2-3, with 9 bases matching TRBD1. The CDR3 is 16 amino acids. CDR1 is SGHNT, CDR2 YYREEE, per germline (reference sequence).

In its sample, this clonotype ranks as medium-sized. The genes are TRBV11-1 and TRBJ2-3; TRBD2 agrees at 7 bases. Germline V gives CDR1 SGHAT, CDR2 FQDESV (reference sequence). V shed 5 bases, J shed 5 bases, and the junction held 10 bases outside the gene matches. The CDR3 runs to 15 residues. The CDR3 nucleotides are TGTGCCAGCAGCCTGCTAGCGGAGAAGAGAGATACGCAGTATTTT. It codes for CASSLLAEKRDTQYF.

The CDR3 protein is CASSQDIPGVDNSPLHF. The CDR3 DNA follows: TGCGCCAGCAGCCAAGATATACCGGGGGTGGATAATTCACCCCTCCACTTT. The genes are TRBV4-3 and TRBJ1-6; a possible D gene is TRBD1 (5 bases). Trimming pared 0 bases from V and 5 bases from J, leaving 14 bases between. The CDR3 covers 17 residues. Germline CDR1 reads LGHNA; CDR2 reads YSLEER.

As for this clonotype: The CDR3 does not close with the conserved phenylalanine or tryptophan, likely indicating a read error. The chain combines TRBV11-2 with TRBJ2-5, with 7 bases that match TRBD2. This CDR3 contains 14 residues. Per the germline V gene, CDR1 is SGHAT and CDR2 is FQNNGV. CDR3 sequence (DNA): TGTGCCAGCAGCTTCGATAGTGGGAGGGAGATCCAGTACGTC. Protein: CASSFDSGREIQYV.

The CDR3 coding sequence is TGCGCCAGCACTAAGTCCACAGGGTACAATGAGCAGTTCTTC. Residues: CASTKSTGYNEQFF. The rearrangement joins TRBV5-1 to TRBJ2-1; tentative D call: TRBD1 (6 bases). V dropped 6 bases and J dropped 4 bases, with 14 bases sitting between them. CDR1 is SGHRS and CDR2 is YFSETQ in the germline V gene. The CDR3 runs to 14 residues.